This T cell receptor beta chain was profiled in a study of identical twins. This clonotype was seen a few times. TCRdb reprocessed the 5' RACE reads with MiXCR, giving one entry per CDR3 protein. The sample has around 1.7 million distinct CDR3 sequences, under 35% seen once. V was pared by 5 bases and J by 4 bases, with 19 bases between. The CDR3 is 16 amino acids. Germline values: CDR1 SGHTA, CDR2 FQGNSA. Sequencing was done on a sample of cord blood. The receptor was derived from a newborn girl in good health. The genes are TRBV7-2 and TRBJ2-3; D might be TRBD2 (6 bases). The CDR3 coding sequence is TGTGCCAGCAGCCTGCAGACTAGTTTGGGGGCAGATACGCAGTATTTT. Amino acids: CASSLQTSLGADTQYF.